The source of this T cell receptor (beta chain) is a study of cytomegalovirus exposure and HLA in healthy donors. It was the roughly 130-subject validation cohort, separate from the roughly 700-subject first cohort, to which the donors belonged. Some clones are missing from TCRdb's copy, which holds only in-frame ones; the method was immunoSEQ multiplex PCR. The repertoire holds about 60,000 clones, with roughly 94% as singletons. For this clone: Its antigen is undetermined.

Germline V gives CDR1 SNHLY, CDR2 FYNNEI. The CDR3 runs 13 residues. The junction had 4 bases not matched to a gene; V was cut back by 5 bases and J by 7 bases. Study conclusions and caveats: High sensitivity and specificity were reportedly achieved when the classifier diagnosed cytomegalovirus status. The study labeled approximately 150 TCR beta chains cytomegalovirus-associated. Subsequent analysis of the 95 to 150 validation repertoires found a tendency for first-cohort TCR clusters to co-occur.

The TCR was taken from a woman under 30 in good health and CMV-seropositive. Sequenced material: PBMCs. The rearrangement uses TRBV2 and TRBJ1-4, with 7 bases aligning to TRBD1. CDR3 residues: CASSRGGGEKLFF. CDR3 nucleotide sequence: TGTGCCAGCAGTAGAGGGGGCGGTGAAAAACTGTTTTTT.